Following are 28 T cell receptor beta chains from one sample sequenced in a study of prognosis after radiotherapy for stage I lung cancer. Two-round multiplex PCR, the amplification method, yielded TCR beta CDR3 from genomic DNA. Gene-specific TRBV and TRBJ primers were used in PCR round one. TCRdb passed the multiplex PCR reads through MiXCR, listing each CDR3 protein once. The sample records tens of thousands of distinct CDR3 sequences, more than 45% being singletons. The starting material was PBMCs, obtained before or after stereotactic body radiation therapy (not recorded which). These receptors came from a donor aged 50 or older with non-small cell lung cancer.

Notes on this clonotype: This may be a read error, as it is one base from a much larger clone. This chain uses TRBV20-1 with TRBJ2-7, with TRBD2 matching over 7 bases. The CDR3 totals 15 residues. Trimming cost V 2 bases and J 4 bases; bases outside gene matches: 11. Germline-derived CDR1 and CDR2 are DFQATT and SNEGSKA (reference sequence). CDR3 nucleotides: TGCAGTGCTAGAAAACCGGTACTAGCGAGGTACGAGCAGTACTTC. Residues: CSARKPVLARYEQYF.

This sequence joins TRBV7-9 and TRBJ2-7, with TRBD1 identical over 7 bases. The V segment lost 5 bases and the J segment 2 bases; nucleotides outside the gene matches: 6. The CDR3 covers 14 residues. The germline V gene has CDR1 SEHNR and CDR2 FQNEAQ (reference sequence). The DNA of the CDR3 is TGTGCCAGCAGCCCAGAGGACAGGACCTACGAGCAGTACTTC. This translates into CASSPEDRTYEQYF.

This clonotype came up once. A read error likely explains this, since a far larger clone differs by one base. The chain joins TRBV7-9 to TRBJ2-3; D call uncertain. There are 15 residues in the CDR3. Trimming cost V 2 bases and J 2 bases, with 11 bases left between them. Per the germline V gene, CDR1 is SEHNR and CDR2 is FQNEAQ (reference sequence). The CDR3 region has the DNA TGTGCCAGCAGCTTAAGCCCCGTACTCACAGATACGCAGTATTTT. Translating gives CASSLSPVLTDTQYF.

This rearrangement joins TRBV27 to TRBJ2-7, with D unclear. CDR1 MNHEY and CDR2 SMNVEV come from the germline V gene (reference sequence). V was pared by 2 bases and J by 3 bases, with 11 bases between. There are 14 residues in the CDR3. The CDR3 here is CASSLRSDGYEQYF. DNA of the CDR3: TGTGCCAGCAGTTTAAGGTCTGACGGCTACGAGCAGTACTTC.

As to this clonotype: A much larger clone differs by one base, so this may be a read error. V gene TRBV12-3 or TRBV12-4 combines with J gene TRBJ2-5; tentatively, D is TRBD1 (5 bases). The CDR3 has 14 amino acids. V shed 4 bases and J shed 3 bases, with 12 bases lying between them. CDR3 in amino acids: CASSSLWGKETQYF. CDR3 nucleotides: TGTGCCAGCAGTTCCTTGTGGGGCAAAGAGACCCAGTACTTC.

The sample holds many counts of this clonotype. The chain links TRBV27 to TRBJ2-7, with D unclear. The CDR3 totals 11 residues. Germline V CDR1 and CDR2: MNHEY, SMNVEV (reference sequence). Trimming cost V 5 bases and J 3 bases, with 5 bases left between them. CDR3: CASSDHYEQYF. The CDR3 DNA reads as TGTGCCAGCAGTGATCACTACGAGCAGTACTTC.

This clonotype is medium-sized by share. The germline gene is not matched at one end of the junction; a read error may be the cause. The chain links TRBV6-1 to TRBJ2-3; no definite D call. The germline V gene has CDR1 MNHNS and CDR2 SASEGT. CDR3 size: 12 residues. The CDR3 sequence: CASNEHGNTQYF. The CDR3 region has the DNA TGTGCCAGCAATGAACATGGGAATACGCAGTATTTT.

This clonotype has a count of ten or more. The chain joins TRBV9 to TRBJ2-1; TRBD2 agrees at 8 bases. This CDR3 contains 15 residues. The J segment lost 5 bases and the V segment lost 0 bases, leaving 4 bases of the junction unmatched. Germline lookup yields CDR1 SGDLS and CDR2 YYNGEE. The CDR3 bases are TGTGCCAGCAGCGTAGAGGCAGCGGGAGACAATGAGCAGTTCTTC. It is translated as CASSVEAAGDNEQFF.

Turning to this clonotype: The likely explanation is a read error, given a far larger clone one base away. CDR3 nucleotide sequence: TGTGCCAGCAGTTTCGACAGGGGGCAGGGGTCGGCTGAGCACTTCTTC. Protein sequence: CASSFDRGQGSAEHFF. V gene TRBV6-2 or TRBV6-3 combines with J gene TRBJ2-5; 10 bases line up with TRBD1. The CDR3 runs to 16 residues. In germline, CDR1 is MNHEY, CDR2 SVGEGT.

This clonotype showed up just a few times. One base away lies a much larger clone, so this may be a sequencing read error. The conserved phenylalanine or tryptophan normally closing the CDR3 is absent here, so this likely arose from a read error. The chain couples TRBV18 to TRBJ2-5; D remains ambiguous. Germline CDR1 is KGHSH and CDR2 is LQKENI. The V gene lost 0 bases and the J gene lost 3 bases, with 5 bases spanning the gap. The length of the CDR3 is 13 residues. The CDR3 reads CASSPPGEETQYS. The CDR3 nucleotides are TGTGCCAGCTCACCACCTGGGGAAGAGACCCAGTACTCC.

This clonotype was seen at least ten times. The CDR3, as DNA: TGTGCCAGCAGCGCCAGACGGCAGATTAACACAGATACGCAGTATTTT. Protein: CASSARRQINTDTQYF. The rearrangement joins TRBV9 to TRBJ2-3; D remains unclear. CDR1 is SGDLS, CDR2 YYNGEE, per germline. V lost 3 bases, J lost 2 bases, and 16 bases lay in between. This CDR3 spans 16 amino acids. Variable domain in full (rest from reference TRBV9 and TRBJ2-3): DSGVTQTPKHLITATGQRVTLRCSPRSGDLSVYWYQQSLDQGLQFLIQYYNGEERAKGNILERFSAQQFPDLHSELNLSSLELGDSALYFCASSARRQINTDTQYFGPGTRLTVL.

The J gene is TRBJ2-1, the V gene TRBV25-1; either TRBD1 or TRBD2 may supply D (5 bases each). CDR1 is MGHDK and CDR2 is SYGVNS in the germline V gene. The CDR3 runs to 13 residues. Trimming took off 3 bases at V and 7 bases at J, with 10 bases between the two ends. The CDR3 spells CASSDEGCNEQFF. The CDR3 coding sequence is TGTGCCAGCAGTGACGAGGGGTGTAATGAGCAGTTCTTC.

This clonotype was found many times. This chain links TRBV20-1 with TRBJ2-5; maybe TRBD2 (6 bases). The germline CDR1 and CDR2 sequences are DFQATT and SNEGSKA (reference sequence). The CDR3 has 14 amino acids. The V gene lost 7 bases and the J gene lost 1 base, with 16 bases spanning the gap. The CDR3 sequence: CSGSMAGIQETQYF. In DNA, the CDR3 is TGCAGTGGCTCTATGGCGGGGATCCAAGAGACCCAGTACTTC.

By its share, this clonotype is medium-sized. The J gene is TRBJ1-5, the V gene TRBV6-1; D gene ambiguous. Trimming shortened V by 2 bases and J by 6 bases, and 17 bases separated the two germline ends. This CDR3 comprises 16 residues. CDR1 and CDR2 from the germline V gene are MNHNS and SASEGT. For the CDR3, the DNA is TGTGCCAGCAGTGAATTGGGCACCCCTGCTTCTCAGCCCCAGCATTTT. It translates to CASSELGTPASQPQHF.

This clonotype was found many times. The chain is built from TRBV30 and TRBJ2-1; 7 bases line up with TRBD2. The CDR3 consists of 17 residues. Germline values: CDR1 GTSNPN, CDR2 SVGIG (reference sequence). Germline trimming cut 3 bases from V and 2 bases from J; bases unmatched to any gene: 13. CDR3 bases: TGTGCCTGGAGCCAAGCGGGGACGATGAAGCCCTACAATGAGCAGTTCTTC. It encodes CAWSQAGTMKPYNEQFF. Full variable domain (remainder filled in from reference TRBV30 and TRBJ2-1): SQTIHQWPATLVQPVGSPLSLECTVEGTSNPNLYWYRQAAGRGLQLLFYSVGIGQISSEVPQNLSASRPQDRQFILSSKKLLLSDSGFYLCAWSQAGTMKPYNEQFFGPGTRLTVL.

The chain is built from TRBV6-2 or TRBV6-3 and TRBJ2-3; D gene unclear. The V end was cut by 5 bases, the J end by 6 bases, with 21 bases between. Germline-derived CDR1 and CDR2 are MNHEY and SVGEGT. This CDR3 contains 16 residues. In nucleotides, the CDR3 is TGTGCCAGCAGTGTCGTTTTTGGCATGATGGGCGATACGCAGTATTTT. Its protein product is CASSVVFGMMGDTQYF.

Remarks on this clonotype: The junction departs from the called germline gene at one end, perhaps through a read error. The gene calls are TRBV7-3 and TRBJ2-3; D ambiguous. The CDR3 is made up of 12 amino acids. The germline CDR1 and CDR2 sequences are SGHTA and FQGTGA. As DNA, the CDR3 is TGCGCCAGCAGCTTACAAGTAGATACGCAGTATTTT. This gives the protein CASSLQVDTQYF.

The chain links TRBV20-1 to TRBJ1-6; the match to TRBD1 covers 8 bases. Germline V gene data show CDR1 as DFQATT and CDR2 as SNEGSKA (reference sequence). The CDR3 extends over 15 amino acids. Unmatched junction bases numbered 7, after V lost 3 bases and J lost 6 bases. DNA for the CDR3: TGCAGTGCTAGTCACATGACAGGGGCTAATTCACCCCTCCACTTT. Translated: CSASHMTGANSPLHF.

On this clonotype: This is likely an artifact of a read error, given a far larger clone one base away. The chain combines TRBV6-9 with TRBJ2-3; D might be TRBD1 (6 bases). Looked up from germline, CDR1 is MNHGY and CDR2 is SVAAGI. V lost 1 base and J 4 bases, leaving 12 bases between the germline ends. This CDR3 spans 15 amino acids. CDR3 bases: TGTGCCAGCAGTTATTGGGGGCCCCCGTCAGATACGCAGTATTTT. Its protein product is CASSYWGPPSDTQYF.

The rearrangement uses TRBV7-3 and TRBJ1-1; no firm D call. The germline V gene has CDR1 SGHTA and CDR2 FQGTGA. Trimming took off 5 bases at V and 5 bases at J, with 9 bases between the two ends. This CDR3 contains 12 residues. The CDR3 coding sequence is TGTGCCAGCAGCGGTCCGAGAACTGAAGCTTTCTTT. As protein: CASSGPRTEAFF.

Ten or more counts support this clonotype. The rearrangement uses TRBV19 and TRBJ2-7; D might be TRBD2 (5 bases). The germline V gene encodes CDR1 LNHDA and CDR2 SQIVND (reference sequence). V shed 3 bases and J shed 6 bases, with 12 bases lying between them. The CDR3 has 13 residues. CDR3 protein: CASSILSSGEQYF. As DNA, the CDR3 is TGTGCCAGTAGTATCCTTAGCAGCGGCGAGCAGTACTTC.

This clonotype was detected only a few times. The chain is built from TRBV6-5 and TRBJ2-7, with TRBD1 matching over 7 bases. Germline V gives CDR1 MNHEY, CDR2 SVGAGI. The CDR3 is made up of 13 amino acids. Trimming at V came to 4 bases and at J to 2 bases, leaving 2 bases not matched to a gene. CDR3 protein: CASSSQGTYEQYF. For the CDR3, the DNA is TGTGCCAGCAGTTCACAGGGGACCTACGAGCAGTACTTC.

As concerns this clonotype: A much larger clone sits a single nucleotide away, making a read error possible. Here the CDR3 reads CASSARGSYNEQFF. For the CDR3, the DNA is TGTGCCAGCAGCGCTAGAGGCTCCTACAATGAGCAGTTCTTC. This chain uses TRBV9 with TRBJ2-1, with D uncertain. The CDR3 has 14 residues. Trimming cost V 3 bases and J 0 bases, with 7 bases left between them. CDR1 is SGDLS and CDR2 is YYNGEE in the germline V gene.

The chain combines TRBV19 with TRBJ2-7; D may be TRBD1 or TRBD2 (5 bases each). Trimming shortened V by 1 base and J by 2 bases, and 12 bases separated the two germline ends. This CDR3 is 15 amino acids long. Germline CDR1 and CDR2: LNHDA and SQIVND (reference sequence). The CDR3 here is CASSIGGTGPYEQYF. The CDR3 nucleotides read TGTGCCAGTAGTATAGGAGGAACGGGACCCTACGAGCAGTACTTC.

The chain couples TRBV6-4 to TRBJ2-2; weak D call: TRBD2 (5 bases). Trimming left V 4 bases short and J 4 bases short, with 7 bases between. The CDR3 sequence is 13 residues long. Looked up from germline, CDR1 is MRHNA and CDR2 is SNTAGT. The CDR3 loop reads CASSVEGTGELFF. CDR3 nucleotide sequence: TGTGCCAGCAGTGTTGAGGGCACCGGGGAGCTGTTTTTT.

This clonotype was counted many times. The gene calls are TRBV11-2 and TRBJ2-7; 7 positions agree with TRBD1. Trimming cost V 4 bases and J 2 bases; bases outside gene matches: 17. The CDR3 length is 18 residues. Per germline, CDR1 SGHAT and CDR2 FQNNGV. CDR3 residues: CASSSTGNRDSKPYEQYF. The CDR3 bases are TGTGCCAGCAGCTCTACGGGGAACCGGGACAGTAAACCCTACGAGCAGTACTTC. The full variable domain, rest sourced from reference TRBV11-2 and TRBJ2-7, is EAGVAQSPRYKIIEKRQSVAFWCNPISGHATLYWYQQILGQGPKLLIQFQNNGVVDDSQLPKDRFSAERLKGVDSTLKIQPAKLEDSAVYLCASSSTGNRDSKPYEQYFGPGTRLTVT.

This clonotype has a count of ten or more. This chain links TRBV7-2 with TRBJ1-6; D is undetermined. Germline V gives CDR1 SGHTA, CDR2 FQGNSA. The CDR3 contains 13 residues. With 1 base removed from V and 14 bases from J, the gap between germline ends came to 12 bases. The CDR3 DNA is TGTGCCAGCAGCTTAGGAGGTGTCAACTCCCTCCACTTT. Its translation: CASSLGGVNSLHF. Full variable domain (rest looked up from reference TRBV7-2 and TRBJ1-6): GAGVSQSPSNKVTEKGKDVELRCDPISGHTALYWYRQSLGQGLEFLIYFQGNSAPDKSGLPSDRFSAERTGGSVSTLTIQRTQQEDSAVYLCASSLGGVNSLHFGNGTRLTVT.

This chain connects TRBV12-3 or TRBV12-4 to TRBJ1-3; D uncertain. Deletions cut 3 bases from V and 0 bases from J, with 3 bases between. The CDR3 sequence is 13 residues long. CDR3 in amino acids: CASSLNSGNTIYF. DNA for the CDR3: TGTGCCAGCAGTTTGAACTCTGGAAACACCATATATTTT.